The 21 T cell receptor beta chains reported below all come from one sample, sequenced in a study of identical twins. MiXCR was run by TCRdb on the 5' RACE reads, yielding one entry per CDR3 protein. The top ten hold approximately 0.52% of the sample, which has about 460,000 distinct CDR3 sequences, 13% to 15% seen once. In addition, the sample was reused for a study of yellow fever vaccine responses in identical twins.

Input material: CD4+ T cells sorted from blood. The receptor set was obtained from a woman between 18 and 29 years old in good health.

This chain connects TRBV7-2 to TRBJ1-6, with D unresolved. The CDR3 has 14 residues. V lost 8 bases and J lost 7, with 15 bases in between. Germline V gene sequence: CDR1 SGHTA, CDR2 FQGNSA. CDR3 region: CASGFRTGNSPLHF. CDR3 sequence (DNA): TGTGCCAGCGGTTTCAGGACGGGAAATTCACCCCTCCACTTT.

The gene calls are TRBV12-3 or TRBV12-4 and TRBJ1-2; D call uncertain. The CDR3 is made up of 13 amino acids. V was trimmed by 1 base and J by 3 bases, leaving 6 bases between them. CDR3 in DNA: TGTGCCAGCAGTTTAGGCGGACACTATGGCTACACCTTC. Amino acids: CASSLGGHYGYTF.

This clonotype was recorded a few times. This sequence joins TRBV6-2 or TRBV6-3 and TRBJ2-3, with 14 bases identical to TRBD2. The CDR3 runs to 18 residues. Germline V gene lookup returns CDR1 MNHEY and CDR2 SVGEGT. With V trimmed by 6 bases and J by 4 bases, 12 bases remained unmatched. The CDR3 nucleotides are TGTGCCAGCAGAGACCCGCCGGGACTAGCGGGAGACCCAGATACGCAGTATTTT. Translated: CASRDPPGLAGDPDTQYF.

As regards this clonotype: Compared with germline, one end of the junction differs, possibly owing to a read error. This chain joins TRBV7-9 and TRBJ2-1; 7 positions match TRBD1. The CDR3 consists of 15 residues. CDR1 and CDR2 from the germline V gene are SEHNR and FQNEAQ (reference sequence). The CDR3 DNA sequence: TGTGCCCGCAGCTTCGGGACAGTTATTGAGGATGAGCAGTTCTTC. This translates into CARSFGTVIEDEQFF.

This clonotype was found a few times. This chain connects TRBV27 to TRBJ2-7, with D maybe TRBD1 (5 bases). CDR1 and CDR2 from the germline V gene are MNHEY and SMNVEV (reference sequence). V lost 6 bases, J lost 3 bases, and 21 bases lay in between. The CDR3 loop spans 16 amino acids. Here the CDR3 reads CASRPMLTGPLYEQYF. The CDR3 DNA is TGTGCCAGCAGACCAATGCTTACAGGTCCCCTCTACGAGCAGTACTTC.

This clonotype was recorded at least ten times. The chain has TRBV29-1 and TRBJ2-1, with TRBD2 matching over 7 bases. The germline V gene encodes CDR1 SQVTM and CDR2 ANQGSEA. With V trimmed by 5 bases and J by 4 bases, 8 bases remained unmatched. The CDR3 runs to 14 residues. CDR3 loop: CSVRPGLFYNEQFF. The CDR3 DNA reads TGCAGCGTTCGTCCGGGACTATTTTACAATGAGCAGTTCTTC.

This clonotype was counted only a few times. The V and J genes are TRBV29-1 and TRBJ2-2; 9 bases are shared with TRBD1. The CDR3 length is 14 residues. Germline V CDR1 and CDR2: SQVTM, ANQGSEA. V gave up 7 bases and J gave up 6 bases; unmatched junction bases: 9. This CDR3 is CSARTGVKAGELFF. The CDR3 coding sequence is TGCAGCGCAAGGACAGGGGTCAAAGCCGGGGAGCTGTTTTTT.

The chain is built from TRBV4-2 and TRBJ1-1; D may be TRBD1 (5 bases). Germline loops: CDR1 LGHNA, CDR2 YNFKEQ. The V end was cut by 0 bases, the J end by 2 bases, with 10 bases between. The CDR3 runs to 15 residues. CDR3 residues: CASSQDQGLNTEAFF. CDR3 in DNA: TGTGCCAGCAGCCAAGATCAGGGCTTAAACACTGAAGCTTTCTTT.

This clonotype showed up just a few times. The chain combines TRBV12-3 or TRBV12-4 with TRBJ2-5, with TRBD1 matching over 9 bases. CDR3 length: 13 residues. V was pared by 7 bases and J by 3 bases, with 3 bases of the junction left unmatched. DNA of the CDR3: TGTGCCAGCAAAGGGGACAGGGAAGAGACCCAGTACTTC. Protein sequence: CASKGDREETQYF.

In its sample, this clonotype was seen many times. The J gene is TRBJ2-7, the V gene TRBV12-3 or TRBV12-4; D is ambiguous. V lost 3 bases to trimming and J lost 1 base, with 7 bases between them. This CDR3 is built from 13 residues. In nucleotides, the CDR3 is TGTGCCAGCAGTTTCCGACTGTCCTACGAGCAGTACTTC. This codes for CASSFRLSYEQYF.

The chain links TRBV6-1 to TRBJ2-3, with unresolved D. This CDR3 has 13 amino acids. Germline V gene lookup returns CDR1 MNHNS and CDR2 SASEGT. With 6 bases removed from V and 7 bases from J, the gap between germline ends came to 14 bases. The CDR3 loop reads CASSPGSLHTQYF. The CDR3 nucleotides read TGTGCCAGCAGCCCCGGCAGCCTACATACGCAGTATTTT.

The chain combines TRBV10-1 with TRBJ2-1, with 10 bases fitting TRBD2. J lost 12 bases, V lost 3 bases, and 14 bases had no gene match. In germline, CDR1 is WNHNN, CDR2 SYGVQD (reference sequence). The CDR3 loop spans 16 amino acids. CDR3 sequence (DNA): TGCGCCAGCAGTGAAACTAGCGGGAATACAATGAAGGGGCAGTTCTTC. Translating gives CASSETSGNTMKGQFF.

J is TRBJ2-7 and V is TRBV28, with 9 bases fitting TRBD1. In germline, CDR1 is MDHEN, CDR2 SYDVKM. CDR3 length: 15 amino acids. The ends lost 2 bases at V and 5 bases at J; junction bases unmatched: 7. The CDR3 DNA reads as TGTGCCAGCAGTTTACCCGCCGGGACAGGGAACGAGCAGTACTTC. Translated: CASSLPAGTGNEQYF.

The V call is TRBV3-1, the J call TRBJ2-3, with D perhaps matching TRBD2 (6 bases). The CDR3 is made up of 16 amino acids. V dropped 1 base and J dropped 3 bases, with 14 bases sitting between them. Germline V gene data show CDR1 as LGHDT and CDR2 as YNNKEL (reference sequence). As DNA, the CDR3 is TGTGCCAGCAGCCAAGTCAGACTAGTAAGGACAGATACGCAGTATTTT. This gives the protein CASSQVRLVRTDTQYF.

The sample holds one count of this clonotype. The J gene is TRBJ1-1, the V gene TRBV29-1, with 9 bases lining up with TRBD1. This CDR3 comprises 12 residues. Germline V gene sequence: CDR1 SQVTM, CDR2 ANQGSEA. With 8 bases clipped from V and 5 bases from J, the junction kept 6 bases outside the gene matches. The CDR3: CSYDRGGTEAFF. In DNA, the CDR3 is TGCAGCTATGACAGGGGGGGGACTGAAGCTTTCTTT.

The chain joins TRBV7-3 to TRBJ2-3, with D possibly matching TRBD2 (6 bases). The CDR3 consists of 16 residues. Between the trimmed V and J ends, which lost 5 bases and 1 base, there was a span of 16 bases. Germline V CDR1 and CDR2: SGHTA, FQGTGA. CDR3 nucleotides: TGTGCCAGCAGCCTGGAGGAGGGGAAGCGCACAGATACGCAGTATTTT. Translation: CASSLEEGKRTDTQYF. Using reference TRBV7-3 and TRBJ2-3 for the parts outside the CDR3, the full variable domain is GAGVSQTPSNKVTEKGKYVELRCDPISGHTALYWYRQSLGQGPEFLIYFQGTGAADDSGLPNDRFFAVRPEGSVSTLKIQRTERGDSAVYLCASSLEEGKRTDTQYFGPGTRLTVL.

V gene TRBV10-3 combines with J gene TRBJ2-7; D may be TRBD2 (5 bases). The germline V and J ends were trimmed by 3 bases and 9 bases, with 15 bases remaining between them. This CDR3 is 13 amino acids long. Germline CDR1 and CDR2: ENHRY and SYGVKD. This chain's CDR3 is CAISDPVTGMQYF. The CDR3 DNA reads TGTGCCATCAGTGACCCGGTGACGGGGATGCAGTACTTC.

This clonotype was counted only a few times. The rearrangement uses TRBV20-1 and TRBJ2-2; D assignment may be TRBD1 or TRBD2 (5 bases each). This CDR3 contains 15 residues. The V and J ends lost 3 bases and 3 bases respectively, with 14 bases between them. Germline values: CDR1 DFQATT, CDR2 SNEGSKA (reference sequence). CDR3 sequence (DNA): TGCAGTGCTAGGGGTTGGGGACCCCACACCGGGGAGCTGTTTTTT. Protein sequence: CSARGWGPHTGELFF.

The chain joins TRBV5-1 to TRBJ2-3; 7 bases are a match to TRBD1. This CDR3 has 14 amino acids. From germline, CDR1 is SGHRS and CDR2 YFSETQ. J was trimmed by 4 bases and V by 4 bases; bases with no gene match: 6. CDR3 in amino acids: CASSETTGADTQYF. Here the CDR3 DNA reads TGCGCCAGCAGCGAGACCACAGGGGCAGATACGCAGTATTTT.

The rearrangement uses TRBV5-1 and TRBJ2-2; no clear D gene. CDR3 size: 15 residues. From germline, CDR1 is SGHRS and CDR2 YFSETQ. Trimming stripped 2 bases from V and 3 bases from J, with 11 bases between. The CDR3 nucleotides are TGCGCCAGCAGCTTAGGCGAGACTTACACCGGGGAGCTGTTTTTT. Amino acid sequence: CASSLGETYTGELFF.

The genes are TRBV29-1 and TRBJ2-1; D unresolved. The CDR3 spans 16 residues. Germline CDR1 and CDR2: SQVTM and ANQGSEA. Trimming took 0 bases from V and 3 from J, leaving 15 bases between them. CDR3 sequence (DNA): TGCAGCGTTGAAGATCCTGCGCAATCGATCTACAATGAGCAGTTCTTC. Translating it yields CSVEDPAQSIYNEQFF.